Following are 2 T cell receptor beta chains from one sample sequenced in a study of cytomegalovirus exposure and HLA in healthy donors. With 60 Vbeta and 13 Jbeta primers, the PCR was carried out. TCRdb keeps only in-frame clones here, not all; method: immunoSEQ multiplex PCR. The top ten clones hold roughly 1.2% of a sample with fewer than 120,000 clones, over 60% of them seen once. Sequenced: PBMCs. Receptor source: a woman in her twenties or thirties in good health and CMV-seronegative.

J is TRBJ2-5 and V is TRBV7-9; TRBD2 matches at 9 bases. The V gene end was trimmed by 6 bases and the J gene end by 1 base; junction bases not matched to a gene: 12. This CDR3 spans 17 amino acids. Germline CDR1 and CDR2: SEHNR and FQNEAQ (reference sequence). CDR3 coding DNA: TGTGCCAGCAGTCCTGGCTGGTCTAGCGGGGCCCAAGAGACCCAGTACTTC. Translating it yields CASSPGWSSGAQETQYF.

The rearrangement joins TRBV10-3 to TRBJ2-1; D is undetermined. CDR1 is ENHRY, CDR2 SYGVKD, per germline. The CDR3 has 11 residues. V was trimmed by 6 bases and J by 9 bases, leaving 9 bases between them. CDR3 loop: CAISGVREQFF. The CDR3, as DNA: TGTGCCATCAGCGGTGTCCGTGAGCAGTTCTTC.